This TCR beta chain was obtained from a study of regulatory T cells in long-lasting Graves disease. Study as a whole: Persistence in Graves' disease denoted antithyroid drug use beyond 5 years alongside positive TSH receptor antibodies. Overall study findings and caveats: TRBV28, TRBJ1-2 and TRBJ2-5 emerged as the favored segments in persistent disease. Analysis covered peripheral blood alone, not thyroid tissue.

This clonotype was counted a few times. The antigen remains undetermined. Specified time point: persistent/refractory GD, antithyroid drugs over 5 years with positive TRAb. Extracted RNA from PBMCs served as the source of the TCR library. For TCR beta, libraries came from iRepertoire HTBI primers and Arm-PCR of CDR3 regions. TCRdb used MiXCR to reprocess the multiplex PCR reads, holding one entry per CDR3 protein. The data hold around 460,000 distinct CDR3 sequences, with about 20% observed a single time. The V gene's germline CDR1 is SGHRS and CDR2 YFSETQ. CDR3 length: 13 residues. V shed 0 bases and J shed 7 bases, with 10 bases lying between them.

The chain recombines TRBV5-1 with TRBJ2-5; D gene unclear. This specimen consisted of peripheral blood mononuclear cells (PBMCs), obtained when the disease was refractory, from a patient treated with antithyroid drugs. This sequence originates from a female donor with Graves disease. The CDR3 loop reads CASSLDKGGTQYF. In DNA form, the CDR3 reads TGCGCCAGCAGCTTGGACAAGGGCGGGACCCAGTACTTC.